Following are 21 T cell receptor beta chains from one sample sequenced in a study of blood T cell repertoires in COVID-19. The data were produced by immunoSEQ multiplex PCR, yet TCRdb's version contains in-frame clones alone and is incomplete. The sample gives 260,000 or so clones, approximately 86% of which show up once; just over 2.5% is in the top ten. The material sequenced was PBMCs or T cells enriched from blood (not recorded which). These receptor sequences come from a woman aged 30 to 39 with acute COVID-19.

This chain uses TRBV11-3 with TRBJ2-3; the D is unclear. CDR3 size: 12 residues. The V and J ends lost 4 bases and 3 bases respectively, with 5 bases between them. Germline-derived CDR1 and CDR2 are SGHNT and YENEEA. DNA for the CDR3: TGTGCCAGCAGCTCCGGGACAGATACGCAGTATTTT. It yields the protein CASSSGTDTQYF.

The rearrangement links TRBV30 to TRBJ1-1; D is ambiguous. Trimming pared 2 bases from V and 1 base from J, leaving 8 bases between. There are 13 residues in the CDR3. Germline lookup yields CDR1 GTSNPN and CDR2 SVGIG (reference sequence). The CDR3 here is CAWSFGKNTEAFF. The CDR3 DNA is TGTGCCTGGAGTTTCGGTAAGAACACTGAAGCTTTCTTT.

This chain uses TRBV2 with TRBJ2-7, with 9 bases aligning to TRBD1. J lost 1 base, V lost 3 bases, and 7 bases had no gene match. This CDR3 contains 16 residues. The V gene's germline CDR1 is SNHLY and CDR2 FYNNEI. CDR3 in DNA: TGTGCCAGCAGTGACCCAGGACAGGGGCAGTCCTACGAGCAGTACTTC. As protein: CASSDPGQGQSYEQYF.

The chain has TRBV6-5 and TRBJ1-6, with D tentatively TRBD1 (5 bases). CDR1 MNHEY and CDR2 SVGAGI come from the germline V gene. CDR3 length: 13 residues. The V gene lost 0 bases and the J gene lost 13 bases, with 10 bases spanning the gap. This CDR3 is CASSYSTRGPLHF. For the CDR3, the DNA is TGTGCCAGCAGTTACTCGACGCGGGGCCCCCTCCACTTT.

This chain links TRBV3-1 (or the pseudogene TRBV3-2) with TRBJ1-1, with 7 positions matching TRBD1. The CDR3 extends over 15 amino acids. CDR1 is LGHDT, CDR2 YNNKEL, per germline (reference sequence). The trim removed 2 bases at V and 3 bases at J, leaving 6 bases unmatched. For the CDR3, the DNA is TGTGCCAGCAGCCAAAATTGGCAGGGGGACACTGAAGCTTTCTTT. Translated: CASSQNWQGDTEAFF.

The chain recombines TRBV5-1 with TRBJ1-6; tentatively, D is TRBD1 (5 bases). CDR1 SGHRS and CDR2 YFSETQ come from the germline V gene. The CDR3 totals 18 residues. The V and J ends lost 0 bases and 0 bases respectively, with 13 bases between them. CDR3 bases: TGCGCCAGCAGCTTGGACAGGTGGAAGAGCTCCTATAATTCACCCCTCCACTTT. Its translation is CASSLDRWKSSYNSPLHF.

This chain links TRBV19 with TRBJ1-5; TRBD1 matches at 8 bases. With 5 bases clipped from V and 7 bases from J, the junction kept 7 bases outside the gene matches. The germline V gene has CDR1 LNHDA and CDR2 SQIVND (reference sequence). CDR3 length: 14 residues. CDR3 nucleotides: TGTGCCAGTAGTCTGCACTCAGGGGGCCAGCCCCAGCATTTT. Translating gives CASSLHSGGQPQHF.

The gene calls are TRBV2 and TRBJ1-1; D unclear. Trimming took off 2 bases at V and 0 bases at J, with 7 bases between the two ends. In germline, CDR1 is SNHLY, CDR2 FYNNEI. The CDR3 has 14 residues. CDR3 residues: CASSEWSLNTEAFF. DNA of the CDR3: TGTGCCAGCAGTGAATGGAGTCTGAACACTGAAGCTTTCTTT.

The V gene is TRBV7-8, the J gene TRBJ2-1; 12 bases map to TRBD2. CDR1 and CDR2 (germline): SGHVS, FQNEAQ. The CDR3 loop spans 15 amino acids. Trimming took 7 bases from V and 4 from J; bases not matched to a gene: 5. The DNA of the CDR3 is TGTGCCAGCACCCTGGGACTAGCGGGTTACAATGAGCAGTTCTTC. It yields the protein CASTLGLAGYNEQFF.

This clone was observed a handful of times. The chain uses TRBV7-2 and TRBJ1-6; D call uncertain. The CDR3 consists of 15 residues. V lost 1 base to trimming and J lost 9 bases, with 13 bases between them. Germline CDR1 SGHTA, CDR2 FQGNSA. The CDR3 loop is CASSLDWSSASPLHF. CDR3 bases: TGTGCCAGCAGCTTAGATTGGAGTTCTGCTTCACCCCTCCACTTT.

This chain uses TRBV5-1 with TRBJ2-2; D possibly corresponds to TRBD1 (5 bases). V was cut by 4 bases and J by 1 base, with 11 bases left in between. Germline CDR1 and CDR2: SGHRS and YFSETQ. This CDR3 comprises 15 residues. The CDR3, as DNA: TGCGCCAGCAGCCCGCTTGGACAGAACACCGGGGAGCTGTTTTTT. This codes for CASSPLGQNTGELFF. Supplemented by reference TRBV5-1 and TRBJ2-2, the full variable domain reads KAGVTQTPRYLIKTRGQQVTLSCSPISGHRSVSWYQQTPGQGLQFLFEYFSETQRNKGNFPGRFSGRQFSNSRSEMNVSTLELGDSALYLCASSPLGQNTGELFFGEGSRLTVL.

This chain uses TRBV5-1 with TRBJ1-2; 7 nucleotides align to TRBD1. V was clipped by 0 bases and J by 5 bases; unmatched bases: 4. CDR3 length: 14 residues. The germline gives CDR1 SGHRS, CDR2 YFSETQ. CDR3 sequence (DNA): TGCGCCAGCAGCTTGGAGACAGGGATTTATGGCTACACCTTC. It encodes CASSLETGIYGYTF.

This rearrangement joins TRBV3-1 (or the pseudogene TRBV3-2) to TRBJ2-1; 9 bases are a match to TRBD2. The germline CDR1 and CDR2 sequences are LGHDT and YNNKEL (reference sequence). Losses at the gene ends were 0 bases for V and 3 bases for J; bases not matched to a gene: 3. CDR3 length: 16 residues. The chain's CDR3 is CASSQEASGDYNEQFF. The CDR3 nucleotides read TGTGCCAGCAGCCAAGAGGCTAGCGGGGACTACAATGAGCAGTTCTTC.

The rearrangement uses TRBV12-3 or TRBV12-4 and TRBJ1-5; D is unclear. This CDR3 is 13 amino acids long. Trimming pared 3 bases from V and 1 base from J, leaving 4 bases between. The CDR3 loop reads CASSLESNQPQHF. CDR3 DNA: TGTGCCAGCAGTTTGGAGAGCAATCAGCCCCAGCATTTT.

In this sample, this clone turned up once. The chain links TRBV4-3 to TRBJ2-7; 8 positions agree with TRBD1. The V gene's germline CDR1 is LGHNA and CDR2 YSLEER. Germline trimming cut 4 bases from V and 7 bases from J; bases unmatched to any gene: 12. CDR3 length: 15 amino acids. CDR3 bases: TGCGCCAGCAGCCCGTCATCAGGGGGCGAGGAGGAGCAGTACTTC. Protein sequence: CASSPSSGGEEEQYF.

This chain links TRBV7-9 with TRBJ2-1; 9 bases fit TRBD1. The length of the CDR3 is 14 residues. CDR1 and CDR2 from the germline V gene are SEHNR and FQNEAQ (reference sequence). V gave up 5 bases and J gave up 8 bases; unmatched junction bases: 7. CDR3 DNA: TGTGCCAGCAGCCCTGACAGGGGGGCCGATGAGCAGTTCTTC. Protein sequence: CASSPDRGADEQFF.

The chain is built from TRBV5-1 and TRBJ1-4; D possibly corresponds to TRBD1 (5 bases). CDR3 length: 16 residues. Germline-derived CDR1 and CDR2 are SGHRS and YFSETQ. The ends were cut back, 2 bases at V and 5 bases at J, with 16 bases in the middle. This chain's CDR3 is CASSFGRGDKNEKLFF. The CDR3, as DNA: TGCGCCAGCAGCTTTGGCCGGGGGGATAAAAATGAAAAACTGTTTTTT.

CDR3 loop: CASSLAQSTEDSVYYGYTF. DNA of the CDR3: TGTGCCAGCAGCTTAGCGCAATCAACTGAGGATAGCGTCTACTATGGCTACACCTTC. The rearrangement uses TRBV7-9 and TRBJ1-2, with D uncertain. With 0 bases removed from V and 3 bases from J, the gap between germline ends came to 23 bases. Germline V gene sequence: CDR1 SEHNR, CDR2 FQNEAQ (reference sequence). CDR3 length equals 19 residues.

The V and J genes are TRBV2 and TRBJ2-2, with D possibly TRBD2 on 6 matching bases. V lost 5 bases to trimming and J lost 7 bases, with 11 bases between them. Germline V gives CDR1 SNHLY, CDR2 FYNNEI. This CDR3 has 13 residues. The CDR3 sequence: CASSRERDGELFF. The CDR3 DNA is TGTGCCAGCAGTCGGGAGAGGGACGGGGAGCTGTTTTTT.

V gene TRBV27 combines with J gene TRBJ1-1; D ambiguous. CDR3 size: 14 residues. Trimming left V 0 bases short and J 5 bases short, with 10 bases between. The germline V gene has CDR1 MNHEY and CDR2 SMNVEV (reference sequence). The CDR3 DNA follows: TGTGCCAGCAGTTTATCGAGTGTTTGGACTGAAGCTTTCTTT. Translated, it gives CASSLSSVWTEAFF.

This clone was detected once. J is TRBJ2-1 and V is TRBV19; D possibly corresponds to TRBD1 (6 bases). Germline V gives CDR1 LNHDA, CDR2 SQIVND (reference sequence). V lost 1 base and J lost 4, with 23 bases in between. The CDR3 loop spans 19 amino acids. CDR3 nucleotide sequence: TGTGCCAGTAGTATAGTCCCCCCAGCTACAGGGCTTGGATACAATGAGCAGTTCTTC. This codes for CASSIVPPATGLGYNEQFF.